This T cell receptor beta chain emerged from a study of blood T cell repertoires in COVID-19. Whole-study context: Specimens from acute and convalescent COVID-19 originated in the United States, Italy and Spain.

The CDR3 spans 16 residues. Trimming took 1 base from V and 3 from J; bases not matched to a gene: 5. The germline gives CDR1 MDHEN, CDR2 SYDVKM. Original processing notes: Estimates of nucleated cell counts were drawn from the amplification of reference gene primers. Using immunoSEQ multiplex PCR, the repertoire was profiled, and TCRdb retains in-frame clones only, with some absent. V and J calls and clone size are those listed in that table; D and trimming were worked out from the DNA. Of roughly 220,000 clones in the sample, 80% to 90% were seen once. This clonotype originated in a woman in her thirties or forties with acute COVID-19. The sequenced sample was PBMCs or T cells enriched from blood (not recorded which). The rearrangement uses TRBV28 and TRBJ2-3, with TRBD2 matching over 9 bases. The CDR3, as DNA: TGTGCCAGCAGTTTATTTGGCGGGAGGGCAACAGATACGCAGTATTTT. Its protein product is CASSLFGGRATDTQYF.